This TCR beta chain was profiled in a study of CD4+ T cells in melanoma. The method was immunoSEQ multiplex PCR; TCRdb's version includes in-frame clones alone and lacks a portion of them. The sample holds 20,000 to 25,000 clones, around 80% seen once. Looked up from germline, CDR1 is GTSNPN and CDR2 is SVGIG (reference sequence). V dropped 4 bases and J dropped 5 bases, with 14 bases sitting between them. The CDR3 length is 13 residues. Details on this clone: Its antigen is still unknown.

Study outcomes and limitations: Reportedly, melanoma neoantigen-specific CD4+ T cells showed varied differentiation states. CD8+ T cell, macrophage and B cell function reportedly correlated with neoantigen-specific CD4+ T cells.

The receptor comes from a human donor with melanoma. J is TRBJ1-1 and V is TRBV30; TRBD1 is a possible D gene (5 bases). In nucleotides, the CDR3 is TGTGCCTGGATCCGACAGAGACGAACTGAAGCTTTCTTT. Translation gives CAWIRQRRTEAFF.